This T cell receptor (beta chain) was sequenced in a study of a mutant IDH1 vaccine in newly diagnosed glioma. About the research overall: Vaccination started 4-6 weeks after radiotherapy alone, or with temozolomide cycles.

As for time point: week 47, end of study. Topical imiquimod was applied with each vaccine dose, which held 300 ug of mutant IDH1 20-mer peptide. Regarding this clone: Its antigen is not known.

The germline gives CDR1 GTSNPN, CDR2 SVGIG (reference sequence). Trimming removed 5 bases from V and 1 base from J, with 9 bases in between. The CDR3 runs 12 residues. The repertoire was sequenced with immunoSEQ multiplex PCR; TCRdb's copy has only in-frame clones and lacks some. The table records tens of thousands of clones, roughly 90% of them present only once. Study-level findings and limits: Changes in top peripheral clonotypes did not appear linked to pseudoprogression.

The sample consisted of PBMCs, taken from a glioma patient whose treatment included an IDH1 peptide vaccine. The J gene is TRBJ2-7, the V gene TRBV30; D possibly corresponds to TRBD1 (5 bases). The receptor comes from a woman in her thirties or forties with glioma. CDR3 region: CAWGRVSYEQYF. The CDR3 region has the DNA TGTGCCTGGGGCAGGGTTTCCTACGAGCAGTACTTC.